The next 17 T cell receptor beta chains were all read from a single sample in a study of B cell selection in AIRE deficiency. Clones were read by immunoSEQ multiplex PCR, and TCRdb kept only the in-frame ones, dropping some. The table lists approximately 19,000 clones, 97% of them singletons. Sorting defined conventional CD4 T cells as CD4+CD127+. The sequenced sample was conventional CD4+ T cells sorted from PBMCs. The receptors were gathered from a human donor with AIRE deficiency.

This clone was seen a single time. This sequence joins TRBV5-6 and TRBJ1-2; D call uncertain. The CDR3 sequence is 12 residues long. CDR1 and CDR2 from the germline V gene are SGHDT and YYEEEE. Trimming took 2 bases from V and 3 from J, leaving 5 bases between them. CDR3 bases: TGTGCCAGCAGCTTCAGTGACTATGGCTACACCTTC. It encodes CASSFSDYGYTF.

The CDR3 coding sequence is TGTGCCAGCAGACAACAGGGAGGGGTGGGCGAGCAGTACTTC. It specifies CASRQQGGVGEQYF. The V and J genes are TRBV6-5 and TRBJ2-7, with D perhaps TRBD2 (7 bases). The V gene's germline CDR1 is MNHEY and CDR2 SVGAGI. Trimming shortened V by 6 bases and J by 6 bases, and 18 bases separated the two germline ends. The CDR3 contains 14 residues.

The V gene is TRBV7-2, the J gene TRBJ2-1, with 9 bases fitting TRBD1. The CDR3 length is 16 residues. Germline V gene lookup returns CDR1 SGHTA and CDR2 FQGNSA. After removal of 3 bases from V and 10 bases from J, the junction contained 13 bases not matched to a gene. CDR3 protein: CASSFSPGQGFLEQFF. DNA of the CDR3: TGTGCCAGCAGCTTCTCACCGGGACAGGGCTTTCTGGAGCAGTTCTTC.

The J gene is TRBJ2-3, the V gene TRBV6-4; no firm D call. The V gene's germline CDR1 is MRHNA and CDR2 SNTAGT. This CDR3 spans 14 amino acids. The V end was cut by 1 base, the J end by 2 bases, with 7 bases between. CDR3 sequence reads: CASSDLGNTDTQYF. The CDR3 nucleotides are TGTGCCAGCAGTGACTTGGGGAACACAGATACGCAGTATTTT.

This clone was observed once. The CDR3 is CASNSPVYQETQYF. The CDR3 bases are TGTGCCAGCAATAGCCCGGTGTATCAAGAGACCCAGTACTTC. The rearrangement links TRBV6-6 to TRBJ2-5; the D is unclear. Germline CDR1 and CDR2: MNHNY and SVGAGI (reference sequence). The CDR3 spans 14 residues. Trimming shortened V by 7 bases and J by 2 bases, and 14 bases separated the two germline ends.

The rearrangement joins TRBV27 to TRBJ1-1, with 8 bases lining up with TRBD1. There are 16 residues in the CDR3. Germline loops: CDR1 MNHEY, CDR2 SMNVEV (reference sequence). V gave up 6 bases and J gave up 4 bases; unmatched junction bases: 13. In DNA form, the CDR3 reads TGTGCCAGCAGCCTGACGATCGACAGGGGTGGCACTGAAGCTTTCTTT. It yields the protein CASSLTIDRGGTEAFF.

The chain employs TRBV4-1 and TRBJ2-5; perhaps TRBD2 as D (5 bases). Germline CDR1 reads MGHRA; CDR2 reads YSYEKL. Between the trimmed V and J ends, which lost 4 bases and 2 bases, there was a span of 8 bases. The CDR3 has 13 amino acids. The CDR3 DNA sequence: TGCGCCAGCAGCCGCCGGGGTCAAGAGACCCAGTACTTC. Translated, it gives CASSRRGQETQYF.

The rearrangement joins TRBV6-6 to TRBJ2-1; 10 bases match TRBD2. The germline gives CDR1 MNHNY, CDR2 SVGAGI (reference sequence). V shed 10 bases, J shed 6 bases, and the junction held 15 bases outside the gene matches. The CDR3 runs 16 residues. CDR3 sequence (DNA): TGTGCCACCCACCGGACTTTAGCGGGGGGACGCAATGAGCAGTTCTTC. This sequence encodes CATHRTLAGGRNEQFF.

In DNA form, the CDR3 reads TGCAGTTTTCCCTGGTCCGGGGAGCTGTTTTTT. Its protein product is CSFPWSGELFF. The rearrangement links TRBV20-1 to TRBJ2-2; D not certain. Deletions cut 8 bases from V and 6 bases from J, with 10 bases between. CDR1 DFQATT and CDR2 SNEGSKA come from the germline V gene (reference sequence). This CDR3 is built from 11 residues.

The chain couples TRBV19 to TRBJ1-2; D remains unclear. The CDR3 spans 12 residues. V dropped 7 bases and J dropped 7 bases, with 13 bases sitting between them. Germline V gene data show CDR1 as LNHDA and CDR2 as SQIVND (reference sequence). The CDR3 nucleotides read TGTGCCAGTACCGGGGAGCTGACTGGCTACACCTTC. Protein sequence: CASTGELTGYTF.

The chain carries TRBV18 and TRBJ1-2; tentatively, D is TRBD1 (5 bases). Per the germline V gene, CDR1 is KGHSH and CDR2 is LQKENI. V lost 3 bases to trimming and J lost 6 bases, with 8 bases between them. The CDR3 extends over 12 amino acids. The CDR3 reads CASSPAGNGYTF. The CDR3 region has the DNA TGTGCCAGCTCACCGGCAGGGAATGGCTACACCTTC.

The rearrangement joins TRBV10-3 to TRBJ1-4; D is uncertain. Looked up from germline, CDR1 is ENHRY and CDR2 is SYGVKD. V lost 3 bases and J lost 1, with 15 bases in between. The CDR3 sequence is 17 residues long. The CDR3 DNA reads as TGTGCCATCAGTGAAGTGTGGGGAGTTGAAACTAATGAAAAACTGTTTTTT. Encoded protein: CAISEVWGVETNEKLFF.

The CDR3 region has the DNA TGTGCCAGTAGTAAGTCTACCTTGGGACAGAATAATTCACCCCTCCACTTT. It codes for CASSKSTLGQNNSPLHF. The chain links TRBV19 to TRBJ1-6, with 7 bases identical to TRBD1. The V gene's germline CDR1 is LNHDA and CDR2 SQIVND (reference sequence). The CDR3 contains 17 residues. With V trimmed by 4 bases and J by 5 bases, 11 bases remained unmatched.

V and J are TRBV5-1 and TRBJ2-7; TRBD1 aligns across 7 bases. The J segment lost 3 bases and the V segment lost 3 bases, leaving 3 bases of the junction unmatched. CDR3 size: 13 residues. The germline gives CDR1 SGHRS, CDR2 YFSETQ. The chain's CDR3 is CASSSGQFYEQYF. CDR3 in DNA: TGCGCCAGCAGCTCGGGACAGTTCTACGAGCAGTACTTC.

The sample holds one count of this clone. The CDR3 nucleotides read TGTGCCAGTAGTATAGATCCGGCGGGGACTGGGGCCAACGTCCTGACTTTC. Translation: CASSIDPAGTGANVLTF. V and J are TRBV19 and TRBJ2-6; possibly TRBD2 for D (6 bases). Germline V lookup: CDR1 LNHDA, CDR2 SQIVND (reference sequence). Trimming cost V 0 bases and J 2 bases, with 11 bases left between them. CDR3 length: 17 amino acids.

The chain recombines TRBV7-2 with TRBJ1-5; D not certain. Trimming took 6 bases from V and 0 from J, leaving 9 bases between them. CDR1 and CDR2 from the germline V gene are SGHTA and FQGNSA. This CDR3 region has 14 residues. The DNA of the CDR3 is TGTGCCAGCAGTCTATGGCGTAGCAATCAGCCCCAGCATTTT. It is translated as CASSLWRSNQPQHF.

The rearrangement links TRBV5-4 to TRBJ2-3, with D perhaps matching TRBD2 (6 bases). Germline-derived CDR1 and CDR2 are SGHNT and YYREEE (reference sequence). Trimming cost V 5 bases and J 1 base, with 17 bases left between them. The CDR3 runs to 16 residues. The CDR3 region is CASSDRRVFGTDTQYF. The CDR3 DNA reads TGTGCCAGCAGTGACCGGAGGGTATTCGGCACAGATACGCAGTATTTT.